This T cell receptor beta chain is from a study of early T cells in non-severe SARS-CoV-2 infection. Overall study: Unpaired chains resulted from sequencing bulk RNA of unsorted whole blood. Study conclusions and caveats: VDJdb-based annotation leaned toward anti-spike CD8 responses and missed private and CD4 specificities.

V gave up 3 bases and J gave up 15 bases; unmatched junction bases: 9. Germline CDR1 is MDHEN and CDR2 is SYDVKM. This CDR3 is 13 amino acids long. This clonotype has at least ten counts. What it recognizes is unknown. The TCR library protocol was used to attach unique molecular identifiers. These identifiers were attached to individual cDNA molecules. In TCRdb, the 5' RACE reads were re-called with MiXCR into one record per CDR3 protein. There are some 50,000 distinct CDR3 sequences in the sample; more than 4.5% occur only once, and about 5.4% lies in the top ten. This chain links TRBV28 with TRBJ2-1; 9 nucleotides agree with TRBD2. This specimen consisted of whole blood, obtained at baseline. This receptor was obtained from an adult who was a healthcare worker with PCR-confirmed SARS-CoV-2 infection or an uninfected control (not recorded which). CDR3 region: CASSFFSGGGRFF. In nucleotides, the CDR3 is TGTGCCAGCAGTTTTTTTAGCGGGGGAGGGAGGTTCTTC.